This entry is about one TCR beta chain. The antigen is undetermined. Researchers isolated at least 7 million PBMCs per sample. The authors ran a second PCR of roughly 6 to 12 cycles using a sample-barcoded 5' primer and a J-beta primer mix. Each CDR3 protein is one row after TCRdb ran MiXCR on the 5' RACE reads. The top ten clones hold approximately 7.7% of a sample with 1.5 million to 2 million distinct CDR3 sequences, approximately 28% of them seen once. From germline, CDR1 is KGHSH and CDR2 LQKENI. The CDR3 has 15 residues. V was shortened by 11 bases and J by 1 base, with 18 bases between the two germline ends. These data belong to a study of blood T cells in healthy people across ages. Study findings and constraints: Percentage of naive T cells showed a strong correlation with TCR beta diversity. Long-lived donors carried more naive CD4+ cells and greater diversity than aged donors. Because sorting was not performed, PBMCs prevented conclusive naive versus antigen-experienced comparison.

This clonotype was obtained from a woman in her twenties or thirties in good health. The chain employs TRBV18 and TRBJ2-4; D is undetermined. The sequencing sample was made of blood. In DNA form, the CDR3 reads TGTGCCGGAGCCGTGGTTGTTGAGGCCAAAAACATTCAGTACTTC. It specifies CAGAVVVEAKNIQYF.